This TCR beta chain originates from a study of blood T cell repertoires in COVID-19. Overall study context: Samples came from the United States, Italy and Spain, spanning acute and convalescent COVID-19. T cells, B-cell-depleted T cells, or PBMCs supplied cDNA or gDNA.

In the authors' methods: Amplified reference gene primers provided the basis for estimating nucleated cell counts. Libraries were prepared by immunoSEQ multiplex PCR; TCRdb keeps only in-frame clonotypes and omits some of them. V, J and clone size reflect that table, while D and trimming were determined from the DNA. The sample shows around 150,000 clones, over 85% of them seen only once. Material for sequencing was peripheral blood. The TCR was taken from a man between 60 and 70 years old with active or convalescent COVID-19.

This CDR3 reads CASSLDRGTHRYTF. In DNA form, the CDR3 reads TGTGCCAGCTCACTAGACAGGGGGACCCACCGCTACACCTTC. This chain connects TRBV18 to TRBJ1-2, with 9 positions matching TRBD1. This CDR3 is 14 amino acids long. Trimming removed 4 bases from V and 9 bases from J; junction bases left unmatched: 9. Germline loops: CDR1 KGHSH, CDR2 LQKENI.